Here is one T cell receptor (beta chain) with its context. Authors' processing steps: Nucleated cell counts were estimated from reference gene primer amplification. Clones were read by immunoSEQ multiplex PCR, and TCRdb kept only the in-frame ones, dropping some. That table furnishes V, J and clone size, whereas the DNA furnished D and trimming. Here the sample spans around 12,000 clones, about nine tenths being singletons. This CDR3 comprises 15 residues. Deletions cut 5 bases from V and 4 bases from J, with 15 bases between. Germline V CDR1 and CDR2: LNHDA, SQIVND (reference sequence). This entry belongs to a study of blood T cell repertoires in COVID-19. Study as a whole: The origin of the acute and convalescent COVID-19 samples was the United States, Italy and Spain.

Sequenced input: peripheral blood. This sequence was found in a human donor in a cohort sampled during active COVID-19. The chain carries TRBV19 and TRBJ1-3; D is possibly TRBD1 (6 bases). CDR3 residues: CASSVTGTTGNTIYF. As DNA, the CDR3 is TGTGCCAGTAGTGTTACCGGGACAACCGGAAACACCATATATTTT.